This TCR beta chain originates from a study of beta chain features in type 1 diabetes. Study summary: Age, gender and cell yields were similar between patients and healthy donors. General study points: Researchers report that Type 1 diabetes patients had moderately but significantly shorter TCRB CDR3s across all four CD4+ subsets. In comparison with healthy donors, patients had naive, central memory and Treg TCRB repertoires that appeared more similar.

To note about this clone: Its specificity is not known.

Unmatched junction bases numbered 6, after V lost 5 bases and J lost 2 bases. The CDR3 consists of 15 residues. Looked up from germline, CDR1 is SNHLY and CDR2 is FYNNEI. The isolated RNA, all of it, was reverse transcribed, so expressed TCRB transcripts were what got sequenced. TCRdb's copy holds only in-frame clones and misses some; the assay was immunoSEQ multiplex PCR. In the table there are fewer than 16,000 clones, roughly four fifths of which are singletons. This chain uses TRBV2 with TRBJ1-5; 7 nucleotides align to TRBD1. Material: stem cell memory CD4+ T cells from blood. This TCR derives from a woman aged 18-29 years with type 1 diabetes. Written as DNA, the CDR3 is TGTGCCAGCAGTTACAGGGGCGGGGGCAATCAGCCCCAGCATTTT. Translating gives CASSYRGGGNQPQHF.